These T cell receptor beta chains were read from a single sample in a study of cytomegalovirus exposure and HLA in healthy donors. The method was immunoSEQ multiplex PCR; TCRdb's version includes in-frame clones alone and lacks a portion of them. The sample lists 150,000 to 200,000 clones, 75% to 85% seen once, with 6.4% in the top ten. Sequencing was performed on PBMCs. These receptors were obtained from a man over 45 in good health and CMV-seropositive. The conserved cysteine and the conserved F or W are not part of the CDR3 here.

v_gene: TRBV2
CDR3aa: ASSEAGAGANTGELF

v_gene: TRBV19
CDR3aa: ASSIRDNNQPQH

v_gene: TRBV6-5
CDR3aa: ASSYSWTDFYNEQF

v_gene: TRBV19
CDR3aa: ASSSFMRRGSTGELF

v_gene: TRBV15
CDR3aa: ATSREGGRADGYT

v_gene: TRBV6-6
CDR3aa: ASRLIASGENIQY

v_gene: TRBV6-5
CDR3aa: ASSLGGRTDTQY

v_gene: TRBV27
CDR3aa: ASSLYRGANTEAF

v_gene: TRBV15
CDR3aa: ATSNRELNTEAF

v_gene: TRBV11-2
CDR3aa: ASSLVGSGRRRTGELF

v_gene: TRBV18
CDR3aa: ASSPPGTGGFGYT

v_gene: TRBV29-1
CDR3aa: SVTWTGEGETQY

v_gene: TRBV7-9
CDR3aa: ASSLLRRRYNEQF

v_gene: TRBV5-5
CDR3aa: ASSLPAGGETQY

v_gene: TRBV9
CDR3aa: ASSRGSTEAF

v_gene: TRBV7-9
CDR3aa: ASSLGQGAGEKLF

v_gene: TRBV9
CDR3aa: ASSAPPRTATSHAF

v_gene: TRBV5-1
CDR3aa: ASSSTDTQY

v_gene: TRBV4-2
CDR3aa: ASSQQTGAHYGYT

v_gene: TRBV5-1
CDR3aa: ASSLALDQPQH